The TCR beta chain under discussion was sequenced for a study of cytomegalovirus exposure and HLA in healthy donors. Study-level findings and limits: The study recorded 150 to 200 TCR beta chains that were cytomegalovirus-associated.

About this clone itself: Its antigen is currently unknown.

Use of 60 Vbeta and 13 Jbeta primers characterized the PCR. Generated by immunoSEQ multiplex PCR, the TCRdb table keeps only in-frame clones and is missing some. The data hold fewer than 200,000 clones, with 70% to 80% observed a single time. V was clipped by 1 base and J by 6 bases, with 15 bases between them. Germline V lookup: CDR1 SGHDT, CDR2 YYEEEE. The CDR3 covers 15 residues. This receptor was identified in a woman aged 30 to 39 in good health and CMV-seropositive. The sample consisted of PBMCs. J is TRBJ2-3 and V is TRBV5-6; D might be TRBD2 (5 bases). CDR3 coding DNA: TGTGCCAGCAGCTTGACTAGAAGCTCAGCCGATACGCAGTATTTT. Its translation is CASSLTRSSADTQYF.